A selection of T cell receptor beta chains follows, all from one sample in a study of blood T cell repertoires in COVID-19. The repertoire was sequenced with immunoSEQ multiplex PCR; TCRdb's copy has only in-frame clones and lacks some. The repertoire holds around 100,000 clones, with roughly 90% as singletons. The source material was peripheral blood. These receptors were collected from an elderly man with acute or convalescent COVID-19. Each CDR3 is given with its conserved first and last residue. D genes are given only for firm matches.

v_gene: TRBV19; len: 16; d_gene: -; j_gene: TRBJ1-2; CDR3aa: CASSDSWPGDPYGYTF
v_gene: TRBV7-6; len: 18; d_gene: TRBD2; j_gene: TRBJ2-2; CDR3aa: CASSLAPLAGGWTGELFF
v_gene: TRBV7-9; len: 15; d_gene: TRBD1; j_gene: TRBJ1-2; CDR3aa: CASSDGTGDIYGYTF
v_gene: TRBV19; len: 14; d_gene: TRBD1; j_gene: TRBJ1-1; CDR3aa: CASSIVGTVTEAFF
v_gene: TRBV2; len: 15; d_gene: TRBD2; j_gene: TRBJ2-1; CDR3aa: CASSLSSGRYNEQFF
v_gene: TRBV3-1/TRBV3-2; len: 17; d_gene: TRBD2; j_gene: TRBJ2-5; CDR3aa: CASSQEGSAGGRETQYF
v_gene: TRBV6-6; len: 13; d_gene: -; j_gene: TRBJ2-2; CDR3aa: CASSPSFSGELFF
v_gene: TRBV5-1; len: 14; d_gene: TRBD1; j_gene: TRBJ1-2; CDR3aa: CASSGGGGNYGYTF
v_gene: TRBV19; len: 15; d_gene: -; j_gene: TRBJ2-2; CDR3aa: CASSIVVGNTGELFF
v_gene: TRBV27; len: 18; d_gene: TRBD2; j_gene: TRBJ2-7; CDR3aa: CASRTLMRLAGGPGEQYF
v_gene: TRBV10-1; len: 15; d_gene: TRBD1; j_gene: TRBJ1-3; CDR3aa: CASSVAGQGGNTIYF
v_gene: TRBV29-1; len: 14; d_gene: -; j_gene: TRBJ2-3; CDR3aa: CSSSRGVGTDTQYF
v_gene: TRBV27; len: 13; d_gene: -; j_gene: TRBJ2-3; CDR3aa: CASSHRSTDTQYF
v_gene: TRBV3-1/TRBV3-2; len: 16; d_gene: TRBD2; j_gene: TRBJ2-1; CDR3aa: CASSTLAGSYYNEQFF
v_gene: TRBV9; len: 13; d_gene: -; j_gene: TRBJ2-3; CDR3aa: CASSAQGPDTQYF
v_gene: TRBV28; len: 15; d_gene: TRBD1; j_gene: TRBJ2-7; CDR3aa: CASSLGTGLSYEQYF
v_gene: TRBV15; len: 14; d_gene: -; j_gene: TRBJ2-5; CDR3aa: CATSRDPGWETQYF
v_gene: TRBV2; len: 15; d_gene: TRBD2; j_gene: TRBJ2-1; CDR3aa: CASSAGGYSYNEQFF
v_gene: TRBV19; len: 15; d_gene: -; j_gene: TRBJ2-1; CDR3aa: CASSIEGGSYNEQFF
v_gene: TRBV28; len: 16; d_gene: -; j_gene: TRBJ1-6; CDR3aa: CASSFAGRSSNSPLHF
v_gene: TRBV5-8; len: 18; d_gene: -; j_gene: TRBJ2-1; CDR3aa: CASSLAGSGNPSYNEQFF
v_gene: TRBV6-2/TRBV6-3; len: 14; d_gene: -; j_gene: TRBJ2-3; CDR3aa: CASSFTASADTQYF
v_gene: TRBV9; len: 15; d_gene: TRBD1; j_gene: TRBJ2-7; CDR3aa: CASSVGGTGTNEQYF
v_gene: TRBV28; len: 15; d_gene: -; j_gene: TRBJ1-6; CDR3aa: CASSDPGRLHSPLHF
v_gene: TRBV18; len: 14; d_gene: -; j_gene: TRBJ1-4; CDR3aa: CASSPQGGSEKLFF
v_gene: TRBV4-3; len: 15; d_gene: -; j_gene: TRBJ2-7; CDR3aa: CASSQDVVVSYEQYF
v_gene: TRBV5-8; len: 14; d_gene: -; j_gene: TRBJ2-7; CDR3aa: CASSLDTGSYEQYF
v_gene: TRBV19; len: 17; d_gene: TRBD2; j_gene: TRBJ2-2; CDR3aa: CASSIFWREGIGGELFF
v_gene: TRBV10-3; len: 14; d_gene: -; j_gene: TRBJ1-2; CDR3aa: CAISESKTVYGYTF
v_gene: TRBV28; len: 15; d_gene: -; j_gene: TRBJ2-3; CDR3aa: CASSASQGRTDTQYF
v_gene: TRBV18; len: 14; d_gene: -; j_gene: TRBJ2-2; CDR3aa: CATYPPHNTGELFF
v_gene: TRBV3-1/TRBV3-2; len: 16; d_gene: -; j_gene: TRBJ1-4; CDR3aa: CASSPGGFATNEKLFF
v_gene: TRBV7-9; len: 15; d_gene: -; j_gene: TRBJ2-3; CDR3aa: CASSWRASGTDTQYF
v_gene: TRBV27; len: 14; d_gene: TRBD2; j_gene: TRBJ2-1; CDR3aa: CASSYASGKNEQFF
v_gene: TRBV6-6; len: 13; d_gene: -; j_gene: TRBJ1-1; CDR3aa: CASSPRENTEAFF
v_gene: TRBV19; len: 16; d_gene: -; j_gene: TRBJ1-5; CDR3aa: CASGHEIVDSNQPQHF
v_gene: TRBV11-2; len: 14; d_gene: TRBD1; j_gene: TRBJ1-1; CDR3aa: CASSTDRVVTEAFF
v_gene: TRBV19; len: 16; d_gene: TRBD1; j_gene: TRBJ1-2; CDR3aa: CASSIVGTGLVYGYTF
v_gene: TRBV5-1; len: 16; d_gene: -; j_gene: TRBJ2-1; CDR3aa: CASSSGGSLGRNEQFF
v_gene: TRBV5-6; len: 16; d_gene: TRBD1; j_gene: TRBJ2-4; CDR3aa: CASSLGTGSAKNIQYF
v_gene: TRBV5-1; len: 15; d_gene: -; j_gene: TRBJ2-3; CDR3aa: CASSLAPQHTDTQYF
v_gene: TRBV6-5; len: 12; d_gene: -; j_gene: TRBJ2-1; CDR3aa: CASSYQGGEQFF
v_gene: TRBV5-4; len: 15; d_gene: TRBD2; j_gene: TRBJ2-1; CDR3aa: CASSLLAGGRNEQFF
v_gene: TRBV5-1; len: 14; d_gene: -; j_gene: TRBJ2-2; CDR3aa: CASSPGTNTGELFF
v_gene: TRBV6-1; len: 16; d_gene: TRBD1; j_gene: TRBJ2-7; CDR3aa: CASSEADRGLFYEQYF
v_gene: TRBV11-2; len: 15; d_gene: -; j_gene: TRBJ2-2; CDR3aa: CASSFGVFIPGELFF